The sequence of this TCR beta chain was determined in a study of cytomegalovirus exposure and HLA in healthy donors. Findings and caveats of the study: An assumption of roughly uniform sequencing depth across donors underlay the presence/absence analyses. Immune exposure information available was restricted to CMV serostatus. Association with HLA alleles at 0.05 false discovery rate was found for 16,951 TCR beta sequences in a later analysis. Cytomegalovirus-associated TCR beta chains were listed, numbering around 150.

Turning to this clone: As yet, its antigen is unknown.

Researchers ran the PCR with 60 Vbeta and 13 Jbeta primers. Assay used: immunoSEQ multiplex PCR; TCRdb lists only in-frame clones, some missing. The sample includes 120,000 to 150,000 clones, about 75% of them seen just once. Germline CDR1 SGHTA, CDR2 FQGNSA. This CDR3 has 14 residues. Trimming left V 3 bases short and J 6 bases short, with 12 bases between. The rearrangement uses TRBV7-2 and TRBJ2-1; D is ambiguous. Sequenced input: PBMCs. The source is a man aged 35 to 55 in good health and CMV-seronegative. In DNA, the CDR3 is TGTGCCAGCAGCTTCGACCCCACTATCAATGAGCAGTTCTTC. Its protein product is CASSFDPTINEQFF.